These 30 T cell receptor beta chains share one sample of origin, sequenced in a study of cytomegalovirus exposure and HLA in healthy donors (dated by TCRdb to 2016 to 2017). The library came from the immunoSEQ multiplex PCR assay. For the multiplex PCR, a mixture combining 60 forward primers for TCR Vbeta segments and 13 reverse primers for TCR Jbeta segments was used. Drawn from immuneACCESS, this table holds only the in-frame rearrangements with V and J called that TCRdb kept. Clones are partly lost; checked studies trace under half to an unresolved V gene and leave the rest unexplained. Here the sample has about 170,000 clones; 73% occur a single time. Clones ranked in the top ten supply about 5% of the sample. Sequencing used PBMCs. The receptors were sampled from a woman between 18 and 29 years old in good health and CMV-seropositive.

This rearrangement joins TRBV4-3 to TRBJ1-1, with TRBD1 as a possible D gene (6 bases). Germline CDR1 LGHNA, CDR2 YSLEER. Trimming removed 2 bases at V and 7 bases at J, with 11 bases between. The CDR3 spans 13 residues. The CDR3 nucleotides are TGCGCCAGCAGCCAAATGGGGGCGGGTGAAGCTTTCTTT. It specifies CASSQMGAGEAFF.

The rearrangement joins TRBV5-4 to TRBJ1-1, with D tentatively TRBD1 (6 bases). This CDR3 has 15 residues. Germline values: CDR1 SGHNT, CDR2 YYREEE (reference sequence). V dropped 4 bases and J dropped 0 bases, with 13 bases sitting between them. CDR3 residues: CASSLPGTLNTEAFF. The CDR3 DNA follows: TGTGCCAGCAGCCTCCCCGGGACATTGAACACTGAAGCTTTCTTT.

The chain is built from TRBV7-2 and TRBJ2-7; the D gene is possibly TRBD1 (6 bases). V was clipped by 1 base and J by 2 bases, with 18 bases between them. CDR1 is SGHTA, CDR2 FQGNSA, per germline. This CDR3 contains 17 residues. CDR3 protein: CASSLVEGHTNTYEQYF. For the CDR3, the DNA is TGTGCCAGCAGCTTAGTTGAGGGACACACAAACACCTACGAGCAGTACTTC.

This chain links TRBV28 with TRBJ1-5, with TRBD1 matching 9 bases. J lost 5 bases, V lost 6 bases, and 8 bases had no gene match. Germline-derived CDR1 and CDR2 are MDHEN and SYDVKM. This CDR3 contains 15 residues. Written as DNA, the CDR3 is TGTGCCAGCAGCCCCATGGGGACAGGGTATCAGCCCCAGCATTTT. Translating it yields CASSPMGTGYQPQHF. Together with reference TRBV28 and TRBJ1-5, the CDR3 gives the full variable domain: DVKVTQSSRYLVKRTGEKVFLECVQDMDHENMFWYRQDPGLGLRLIYFSYDVKMKEKGDIPEGYSVSREKKERFSLILESASTNQTSMYLCASSPMGTGYQPQHFGDGTRLSIL.

The chain links TRBV6-6 to TRBJ2-3; TRBD1 matches 7 bases. The CDR3 has 15 amino acids. Germline CDR1 and CDR2: MNHNY and SVGAGI (reference sequence). V was pared by 2 bases and J by 4 bases, with 6 bases of the junction left unmatched. CDR3: CASSYIGGSADTQYF. CDR3 bases: TGTGCCAGCAGTTACATAGGGGGCAGCGCAGATACGCAGTATTTT.

This clone came up once. The J gene is TRBJ2-2, the V gene TRBV27; D unclear. The CDR3 covers 12 residues. V was clipped by 5 bases and J by 6 bases, with 7 bases between them. Germline V gene lookup returns CDR1 MNHEY and CDR2 SMNVEV (reference sequence). As DNA, the CDR3 is TGTGCCAGCAGTCGCGTTGCCGGGGAGCTGTTTTTT. It specifies CASSRVAGELFF.

The chain couples TRBV2 to TRBJ2-7; 7 bases are shared with TRBD2. Germline CDR1 SNHLY, CDR2 FYNNEI. V shed 9 bases and J 5 bases; nucleotides not matched to a gene: 1. CDR3 size: 10 residues. The DNA of the CDR3 is TGTGCCAGTCGGGGGGACGAGCAGTACTTC. Translating gives CASRGDEQYF.

The V gene is TRBV12-5, the J gene TRBJ1-6; D possibly corresponds to TRBD1 (5 bases). V lost 5 bases and J lost 3, with 20 bases in between. The V gene's germline CDR1 is LGHNT and CDR2 FRNRAP. There are 18 residues in the CDR3. The chain's CDR3 is CASGRGQDKVLYNSPLHF. The CDR3 region has the DNA TGTGCTAGTGGTCGTGGGCAGGACAAGGTCCTCTATAATTCACCCCTCCACTTT.

This chain connects TRBV19 to TRBJ2-3; 8 bases align to TRBD2. This CDR3 comprises 15 residues. Germline CDR1 reads LNHDA; CDR2 reads SQIVND (reference sequence). The ends lost 3 bases at V and 5 bases at J; junction bases unmatched: 7. Here the CDR3 reads CASSIGGGQVDTQYF. CDR3 in DNA: TGTGCCAGTAGTATCGGCGGGGGGCAGGTAGATACGCAGTATTTT.

CDR3 DNA: TGTGCCAGCAGCCAGGGAGGGGCGGCAGGGGGCCTATGCGAGCAGTACTTC. It encodes CASSQGGAAGGLCEQYF. This chain joins TRBV14 and TRBJ2-7; weak D call: TRBD1 (8 bases). The CDR3 runs 17 residues. Trimming took 3 bases from V and 6 from J, leaving 24 bases between them. The germline V gene encodes CDR1 SGHDN and CDR2 FVKESK. The whole variable domain, filled in from reference TRBV14 and TRBJ2-7, reads EAGVTQFPSHSVIEKGQTVTLRCDPISGHDNLYWYRRVMGKEIKFLLHFVKESKQDESGMPNNRFLAERTGGTYSTLKVQPAELEDSGVYFCASSQGGAAGGLCEQYFGPGTRLTVT.

The rearrangement uses TRBV27 and TRBJ1-5; weak D call: TRBD1 (5 bases). This CDR3 region has 16 residues. Trimming took 5 bases from V and 6 from J, leaving 20 bases between them. Per germline, CDR1 MNHEY and CDR2 SMNVEV (reference sequence). The CDR3 spells CASSLRASPTGQPQHF. The CDR3 nucleotides read TGTGCCAGCAGTCTCAGGGCCTCTCCGACGGGTCAGCCCCAGCATTTT.

V usage is TRBV10-3 and J usage is TRBJ2-2; possible D gene TRBD2, 5 bases. This CDR3 contains 14 residues. V was trimmed by 2 bases and J by 7 bases, leaving 11 bases between them. In germline, CDR1 is ENHRY, CDR2 SYGVKD. The chain's CDR3 is CAISENEGNGELFF. CDR3 in DNA: TGTGCCATCAGTGAGAATGAGGGAAACGGGGAGCTGTTTTTT.

The chain is built from TRBV6-6 and TRBJ1-2; tentative D call: TRBD1 (6 bases). This CDR3 region has 15 residues. Germline V lookup: CDR1 MNHNY, CDR2 SVGAGI (reference sequence). Trimming pared 2 bases from V and 5 bases from J, leaving 15 bases between. In DNA, the CDR3 is TGTGCCAGCAGTTACGGGTCGGAGGACAGTTATGGCTACACCTTC. It is translated as CASSYGSEDSYGYTF.

The table lists this clone with a few counts. V is TRBV4-2 and J is TRBJ1-4, with D unresolved. The CDR3 is made up of 14 amino acids. V lost 0 bases and J lost 8, with 10 bases in between. Germline CDR1 reads LGHNA; CDR2 reads YNFKEQ. CDR3 nucleotides: TGTGCCAGCAGCCAAGATCTCGGGAGGGAAAAACTGTTTTTT. Its translation is CASSQDLGREKLFF.

About this clone: The sample contains more than one DNA sequence encoding this CDR3. The chain carries TRBV7-2 and TRBJ1-1, with 8 bases fitting TRBD1. V trimming: 5 bases; J trimming: 6 bases; junction bases outside the gene matches: 14. The CDR3 has 16 amino acids. Per the germline V gene, CDR1 is SGHTA and CDR2 is FQGNSA. CDR3 DNA sequence: TGTGCCAGCAGCCCGAGGCAGGGGGCCAAATCCGCTGAAGCTTTCTTT. Protein product: CASSPRQGAKSAEAFF.

V gene TRBV18 combines with J gene TRBJ2-3, with 7 positions matching TRBD1. The germline CDR1 and CDR2 sequences are KGHSH and LQKENI. The CDR3 runs 15 residues. V gave up 3 bases and J gave up 6 bases; unmatched junction bases: 9. CDR3 sequence (DNA): TGTGCCAGCTCACCGGGACAGCCCCCATCGGATACGCAGTATTTT. This codes for CASSPGQPPSDTQYF.

The V call is TRBV5-1, the J call TRBJ1-4; tentative D call: TRBD1 (5 bases). Trimming stripped 3 bases from V and 6 bases from J, with 15 bases between. Germline CDR1 and CDR2: SGHRS and YFSETQ. CDR3 length: 15 residues. CDR3 amino acids: CASSSYRGDDEKLFF. CDR3 sequence (DNA): TGCGCCAGCAGCTCCTATAGGGGTGATGATGAAAAACTGTTTTTT.

This clone was observed a handful of times. The V and J genes are TRBV6-5 and TRBJ1-2; D is perhaps TRBD1 (5 bases). The CDR3 has 14 residues. Germline V gene lookup returns CDR1 MNHEY and CDR2 SVGAGI. The V end was cut by 5 bases, the J end by 4 bases, with 14 bases between. CDR3: CASSAAQGGYGYTF. The CDR3 DNA sequence: TGTGCCAGCAGTGCCGCCCAGGGCGGCTATGGCTACACCTTC.

This clone was recorded only once. The rearrangement links TRBV18 to TRBJ1-6; maybe TRBD1 (6 bases). Per germline, CDR1 KGHSH and CDR2 LQKENI. V was pared by 3 bases and J by 4 bases, with 10 bases between. The CDR3 runs to 15 residues. The CDR3 bases are TGTGCCAGCTCACCCTCCAGGGGATATAATTCACCCCTCCACTTT. Translating it yields CASSPSRGYNSPLHF.

Regarding this clone: Sequence at one end of the junction differs from germline and may be a read error. The J gene is TRBJ2-7, the V gene TRBV7-9; 11 bases line up with TRBD1. The CDR3 consists of 14 residues. CDR1 is SEHNR and CDR2 is FQNEAQ in the germline V gene (reference sequence). This CDR3 is CSSSSGQGVYEQYF. The CDR3 DNA sequence: TGTTCCAGCAGTTCGGGACAGGGGGTTTACGAGCAGTACTTC.

The chain recombines TRBV5-1 with TRBJ2-3; tentative D call: TRBD1 (6 bases). Germline lookup yields CDR1 SGHRS and CDR2 YFSETQ. There are 14 residues in the CDR3. V was clipped by 0 bases and J by 7 bases, with 12 bases between them. DNA for the CDR3: TGCGCCAGCAGCTTGGGTCAGGGGCCGAATACGCAGTATTTT. Translated, it gives CASSLGQGPNTQYF.

This clone was counted once. The V and J genes are TRBV5-1 and TRBJ2-5; D perhaps matches TRBD1 (6 bases). Near its end, the DNA agrees better with TRBJ2-7, so the J call may be wrong. The CDR3 covers 15 residues. The germline V gene has CDR1 SGHRS and CDR2 YFSETQ. The CDR3 DNA reads TGCGCCAGCAGTTTCGGCCCACAGGGTTCCTACGAGCAGTACTTC. This translates into CASSFGPQGSYEQYF.

This sequence joins TRBV7-2 and TRBJ1-5; maybe TRBD1 (5 bases). Germline values: CDR1 SGHTA, CDR2 FQGNSA. V was shortened by 4 bases and J by 4 bases, with 11 bases between the two germline ends. CDR3 length: 14 amino acids. CDR3 sequence reads: CASSSPGRNQPQHF. The CDR3 DNA reads as TGTGCCAGCAGCTCGCCAGGGCGTAATCAGCCCCAGCATTTT.

The chain recombines TRBV4-1 with TRBJ1-2; D is perhaps TRBD1 (5 bases). V gave up 0 bases and J gave up 3 bases, with 11 bases separating them. CDR1 and CDR2 from the germline V gene are MGHRA and YSYEKL. The CDR3 has 15 amino acids. Here the CDR3 reads CASSQDGGGYYGYTF. DNA of the CDR3: TGCGCCAGCAGCCAAGACGGTGGGGGGTACTATGGCTACACCTTC.

In this sample, this clone turned up a few times. The chain carries TRBV7-8 and TRBJ2-7; TRBD1 aligns across 7 bases. Germline CDR1 is SGHVS and CDR2 is FQNEAQ. V lost 3 bases and J lost 3; bases outside the gene matches: 5. This CDR3 comprises 14 residues. CDR3 protein: CASSFDWTGYEQYF. The CDR3 nucleotides read TGTGCCAGCAGCTTTGATTGGACAGGCTACGAGCAGTACTTC. The whole variable domain, remainder taken from reference TRBV7-8 and TRBJ2-7, is GAGVSQSPRYKVAKRGQDVALRCDPISGHVSLFWYQQALGQGPEFLTYFQNEAQLDKSGLPSDRFFAERPEGSVSTLKIQRTQQEDSAVYLCASSFDWTGYEQYFGPGTRLTVT.

This clone has more than one count but fewer than ten. The V call is TRBV29-1, the J call TRBJ2-5; D gene unclear. The CDR3 totals 12 residues. V was trimmed by 7 bases and J by 0 bases, leaving 9 bases between them. Per the germline V gene, CDR1 is SQVTM and CDR2 is ANQGSEA. The CDR3 loop reads CSAIRDQETQYF. The CDR3 DNA reads TGCAGCGCCATCCGGGACCAAGAGACCCAGTACTTC.

The rearrangement links TRBV9 to TRBJ2-1, with 9 positions matching TRBD2. This CDR3 comprises 20 residues. The V and J ends lost 2 bases and 5 bases, in that order; junction bases with no gene match: 20. CDR1 SGDLS and CDR2 YYNGEE come from the germline V gene. Written as DNA, the CDR3 is TGTGCCAGCAGCGTGAATTTAGCGGGGGAGGCGAGGGTAGGGGACAATGAGCAGTTCTTC. Translation gives CASSVNLAGEARVGDNEQFF. Filled out from reference TRBV9 and TRBJ2-1, the complete variable domain reads DSGVTQTPKHLITATGQRVTLRCSPRSGDLSVYWYQQSLDQGLQFLIQYYNGEERAKGNILERFSAQQFPDLHSELNLSSLELGDSALYFCASSVNLAGEARVGDNEQFFGPGTRLTVL.

The V call is TRBV5-1, the J call TRBJ2-3, with D perhaps matching TRBD2 (6 bases). Germline V gene lookup returns CDR1 SGHRS and CDR2 YFSETQ. This CDR3 spans 15 amino acids. Trimming left V 2 bases short and J 5 bases short, with 15 bases between. CDR3 amino acids: CASSFTDPGVDTQYF. CDR3 nucleotides: TGCGCCAGCAGCTTTACGGACCCGGGGGTAGATACGCAGTATTTT.

This clone appeared once. The chain has TRBV7-2 and TRBJ2-6, with TRBD1 matching over 7 bases. The trim removed 5 bases at V and 2 bases at J, leaving 3 bases unmatched. CDR1 is SGHTA and CDR2 is FQGNSA in the germline V gene. CDR3 length: 15 amino acids. CDR3 sequence reads: CASSPRGPGANVLTF. CDR3 DNA: TGTGCCAGCAGCCCTAGGGGGCCTGGGGCCAACGTCCTGACTTTC.

This clone was seen once. This chain joins TRBV29-1 and TRBJ1-1, with D tentatively TRBD1 (5 bases). V was trimmed by 4 bases and J by 1 base, leaving 10 bases between them. The CDR3 spans 13 residues. CDR1 SQVTM and CDR2 ANQGSEA come from the germline V gene. The CDR3 coding sequence is TGCAGCGTTGGGCCCAGGGCGAACACTGAAGCTTTCTTT. This sequence encodes CSVGPRANTEAFF.